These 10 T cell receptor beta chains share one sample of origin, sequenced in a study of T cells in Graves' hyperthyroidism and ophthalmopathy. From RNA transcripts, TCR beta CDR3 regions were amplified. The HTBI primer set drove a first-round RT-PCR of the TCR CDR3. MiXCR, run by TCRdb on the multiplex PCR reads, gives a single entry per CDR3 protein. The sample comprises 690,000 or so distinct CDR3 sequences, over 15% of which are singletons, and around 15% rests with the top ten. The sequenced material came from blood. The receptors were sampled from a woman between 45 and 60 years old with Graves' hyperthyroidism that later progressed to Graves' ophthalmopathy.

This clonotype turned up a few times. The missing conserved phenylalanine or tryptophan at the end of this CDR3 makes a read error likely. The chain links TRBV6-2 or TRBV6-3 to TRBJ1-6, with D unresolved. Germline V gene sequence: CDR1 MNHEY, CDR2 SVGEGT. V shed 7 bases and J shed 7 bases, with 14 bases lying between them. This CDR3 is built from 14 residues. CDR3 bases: TGTGCCAGCAAGAAGGCAATGGGAAATTCACCCCTCCACCTT. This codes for CASKKAMGNSPLHL.

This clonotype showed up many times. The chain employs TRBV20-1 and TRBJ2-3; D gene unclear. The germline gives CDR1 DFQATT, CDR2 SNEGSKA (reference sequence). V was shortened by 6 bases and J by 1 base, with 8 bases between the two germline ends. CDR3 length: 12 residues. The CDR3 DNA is TGCAGTGCCTTACGCGGCACAGATACGCAGTATTTT. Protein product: CSALRGTDTQYF.

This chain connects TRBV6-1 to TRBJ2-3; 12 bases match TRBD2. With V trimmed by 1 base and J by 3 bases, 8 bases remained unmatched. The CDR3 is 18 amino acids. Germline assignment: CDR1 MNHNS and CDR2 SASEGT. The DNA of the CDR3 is TGTGCCAGCAGTGAAGGGAGACTAGCGGGGGTACGGACAGATACGCAGTATTTT. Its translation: CASSEGRLAGVRTDTQYF.

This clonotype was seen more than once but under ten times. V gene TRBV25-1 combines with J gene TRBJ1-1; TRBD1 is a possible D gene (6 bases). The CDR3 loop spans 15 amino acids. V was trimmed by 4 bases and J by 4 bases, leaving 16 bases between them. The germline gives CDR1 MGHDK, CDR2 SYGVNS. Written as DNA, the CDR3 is TGTGCCAGCAGTGCTTTCGGGGGGCAGGTCACTGAAGCTTTCTTT. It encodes CASSAFGGQVTEAFF.

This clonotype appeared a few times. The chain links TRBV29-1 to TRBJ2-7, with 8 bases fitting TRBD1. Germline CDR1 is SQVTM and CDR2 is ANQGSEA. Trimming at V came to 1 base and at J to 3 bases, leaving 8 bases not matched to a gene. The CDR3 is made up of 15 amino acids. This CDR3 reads CSVEVPGQAGYEQYF. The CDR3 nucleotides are TGCAGCGTTGAAGTGCCGGGACAGGCTGGCTACGAGCAGTACTTC.

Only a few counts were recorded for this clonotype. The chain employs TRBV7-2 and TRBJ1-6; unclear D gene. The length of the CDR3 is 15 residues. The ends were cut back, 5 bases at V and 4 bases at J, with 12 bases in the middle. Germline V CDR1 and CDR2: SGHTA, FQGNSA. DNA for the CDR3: TGTGCCAGCAGCCTCCTGACAAGTTATAATTCACCCCTCCACTTT. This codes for CASSLLTSYNSPLHF.

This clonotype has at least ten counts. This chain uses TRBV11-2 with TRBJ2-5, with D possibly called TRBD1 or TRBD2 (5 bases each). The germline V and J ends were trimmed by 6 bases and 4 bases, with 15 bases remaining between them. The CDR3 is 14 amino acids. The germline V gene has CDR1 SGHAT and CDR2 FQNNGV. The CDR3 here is CASRDWGRGETQYF. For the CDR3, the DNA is TGTGCCAGCAGGGACTGGGGCCGGGGAGAGACCCAGTACTTC.

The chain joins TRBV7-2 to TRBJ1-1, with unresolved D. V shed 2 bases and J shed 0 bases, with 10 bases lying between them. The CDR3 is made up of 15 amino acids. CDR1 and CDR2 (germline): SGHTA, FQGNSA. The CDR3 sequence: CASSLRPGLNTEAFF. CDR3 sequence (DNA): TGTGCCAGCAGCTTACGCCCGGGATTGAACACTGAAGCTTTCTTT.

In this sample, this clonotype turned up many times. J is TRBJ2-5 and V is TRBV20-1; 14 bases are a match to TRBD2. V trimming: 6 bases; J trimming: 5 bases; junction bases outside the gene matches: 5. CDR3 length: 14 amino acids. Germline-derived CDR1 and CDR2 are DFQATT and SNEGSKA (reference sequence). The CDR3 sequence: CSAGLAGGLETQYF. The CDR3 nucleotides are TGCAGTGCCGGACTAGCGGGGGGTCTGGAGACCCAGTACTTC.

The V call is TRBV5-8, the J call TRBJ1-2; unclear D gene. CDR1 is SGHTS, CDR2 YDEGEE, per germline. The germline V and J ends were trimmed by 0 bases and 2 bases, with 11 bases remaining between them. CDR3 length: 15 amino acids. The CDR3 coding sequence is TGTGCCAGCAGCTTGGGCATCGCAGAGAACTATGGCTACACCTTC. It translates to CASSLGIAENYGYTF. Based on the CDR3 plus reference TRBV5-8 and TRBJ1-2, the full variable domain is EAGVTQSPTHLIKTRGQQATLRCSPISGHTSVYWYQQALGLGLQFLLWYDEGEERNRGNFPPRFSGRQFPNYSSELNVNALELEDSALYLCASSLGIAENYGYTFGSGTRLTVV.